The 2 T cell receptor beta chains reported below all come from one sample, sequenced in a study of beta chain features in type 1 diabetes. Expressed TCRB transcripts were sequenced after all isolated RNA was converted to cDNA. The data were produced by immunoSEQ multiplex PCR, yet TCRdb's version contains in-frame clones alone and is incomplete. The data contain approximately 340,000 clones, about 16% of them singletons. Source material: naive CD4+ T cells from blood. These receptors originate from a woman between 18 and 29 years old in good health.

The sample holds one count of this clone. This chain links TRBV7-9 with TRBJ2-1; a possible D gene is TRBD1 (6 bases). V was pared by 4 bases and J by 7 bases, with 14 bases between. There are 14 residues in the CDR3. Germline V gene lookup returns CDR1 SEHNR and CDR2 FQNEAQ (reference sequence). The CDR3 sequence is CASSYPRTDNEQFF. In DNA, the CDR3 is TGTGCCAGCAGCTACCCTAGGACAGATAATGAGCAGTTCTTC.

The chain carries TRBV7-2 and TRBJ2-1; D uncertain. Trimming stripped 3 bases from V and 6 bases from J, with 9 bases between. The CDR3 spans 13 residues. The germline CDR1 and CDR2 sequences are SGHTA and FQGNSA. CDR3: CASSFRRVNEQFF. As DNA, the CDR3 is TGTGCCAGCAGCTTCCGACGGGTCAATGAGCAGTTCTTC. Full variable domain (rest looked up from reference TRBV7-2 and TRBJ2-1): GAGVSQSPSNKVTEKGKDVELRCDPISGHTALYWYRQSLGQGLEFLIYFQGNSAPDKSGLPSDRFSAERTGGSVSTLTIQRTQQEDSAVYLCASSFRRVNEQFFGPGTRLTVL.